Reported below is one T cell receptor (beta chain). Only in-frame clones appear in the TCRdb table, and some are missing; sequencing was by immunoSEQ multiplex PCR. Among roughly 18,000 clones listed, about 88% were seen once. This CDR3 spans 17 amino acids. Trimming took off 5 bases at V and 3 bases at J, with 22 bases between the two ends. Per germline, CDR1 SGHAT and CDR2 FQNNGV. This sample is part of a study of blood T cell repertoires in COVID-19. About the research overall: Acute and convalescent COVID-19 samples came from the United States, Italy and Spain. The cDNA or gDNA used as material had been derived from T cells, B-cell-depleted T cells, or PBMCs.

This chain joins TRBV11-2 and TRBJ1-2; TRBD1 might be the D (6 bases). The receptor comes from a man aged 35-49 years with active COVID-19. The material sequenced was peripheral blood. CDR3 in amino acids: CASSTTGKGRADYGYTF. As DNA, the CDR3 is TGTGCCAGCAGCACGACAGGTAAAGGAAGGGCGGACTATGGCTACACCTTC.